The subject of this entry is one T cell receptor beta chain. The CDR3 is made up of 14 amino acids. Germline V gene lookup returns CDR1 LNHDA and CDR2 SQIVND (reference sequence). Between the trimmed V and J ends, which lost 3 bases and 0 bases, there was a span of 6 bases. This record comes from a study of blood T cell repertoires in COVID-19. Study information: Spain, Italy and the United States supplied samples that represented acute and convalescent COVID-19. Nucleic acid was either cDNA or gDNA, and it came from T cells, B-cell-depleted T cells, or PBMCs.

As handled by the study authors: From reference gene primer amplification, estimates of nucleated cell counts were derived. Assay used: immunoSEQ multiplex PCR; TCRdb lists only in-frame clones, some missing. The V and J calls and clone size come from that table; D and trimming were worked out from the DNA. The sample contains about 190,000 clones, just under 85% of which appear only once. The clonotype originates from a woman aged 65 to 85 with active or convalescent COVID-19. The V call is TRBV19, the J call TRBJ1-3, with D unresolved. The specimen was peripheral blood. This CDR3 reads CASSMSNSGNTIYF. As DNA, the CDR3 is TGTGCCAGTAGTATGAGTAACTCTGGAAACACCATATATTTT.